The 18 T cell receptor beta chains presented below share a single source sample, sequenced in a study of Graves' ophthalmopathy and Graves' hyperthyroidism. Scientists amplified the TCR beta CDR3 regions from RNA transcripts. The first round was an RT-PCR with HTBI primers, and the second round was a multiplex PCR. One entry per CDR3 protein results from TCRdb running MiXCR on the multiplex PCR reads. The sample contains 200,000 to 250,000 distinct CDR3 sequences, less than 30% of which appear only once. The specimen sequenced was peripheral blood. Every receptor here comes from a man aged 50 or older with Graves' ophthalmopathy.

This clonotype has at least ten counts. The chain uses TRBV20-1 and TRBJ1-1; 7 nucleotides agree with TRBD1. With 6 bases clipped from V and 11 bases from J, the junction kept 9 bases outside the gene matches. Germline CDR1 reads DFQATT; CDR2 reads SNEGSKA (reference sequence). The CDR3 extends over 11 amino acids. The CDR3 bases are TGCAGTGCCTTACAAGGGGGCCATGCTTTCTTT. Translation gives CSALQGGHAFF.

This clonotype occurred many times. The chain has TRBV7-9 and TRBJ1-1, with no clear D. In germline, CDR1 is SEHNR, CDR2 FQNEAQ (reference sequence). The CDR3 totals 14 residues. V lost 5 bases and J 0 bases, leaving 10 bases between the germline ends. As DNA, the CDR3 is TGTGCCAGCAGCCCCTACGTCATGAACACTGAAGCTTTCTTT. This sequence encodes CASSPYVMNTEAFF.

This clonotype was seen repeatedly, ten times or more. This chain links TRBV6-2 or TRBV6-3 with TRBJ1-1; D remains unclear. This CDR3 comprises 14 residues. Trimming shortened V by 2 bases and J by 0 bases, and 7 bases separated the two germline ends. Germline V gene lookup returns CDR1 MNHEY and CDR2 SVGEGT. This chain's CDR3 is CASSYPSMNTEAFF. CDR3 sequence (DNA): TGTGCCAGCAGTTACCCGTCTATGAACACTGAAGCTTTCTTT.

In this sample, this clonotype turned up many times. This chain connects TRBV28 to TRBJ1-5, with TRBD1 matching over 7 bases. Germline values: CDR1 MDHEN, CDR2 SYDVKM. Germline trimming cut 4 bases from V and 2 bases from J; bases unmatched to any gene: 11. The CDR3 runs 17 residues. The CDR3 protein is CASSSTRGRVGNQPQHF. The CDR3, as DNA: TGTGCCAGCAGTTCGACGAGGGGGCGGGTGGGCAATCAGCCCCAGCATTTT.

The table lists this clonotype with many counts. This could be a read error, since a much larger clone is one nucleotide away. The rearrangement links TRBV6-2 or TRBV6-3 to TRBJ1-5, with no clear D. Germline CDR1 and CDR2: MNHEY and SVGEGT. The CDR3 covers 13 residues. Trimming stripped 6 bases from V and 5 bases from J, with 11 bases between. The CDR3 reads CASSPHGDQPQHF. The CDR3 nucleotides read TGTGCCAGCAGCCCACATGGGGATCAGCCCCAGCATTTT.

The V call is TRBV6-1, the J call TRBJ2-5; D might be TRBD1 or TRBD2, each matching 5 bases. Per the germline V gene, CDR1 is MNHNS and CDR2 is SASEGT. V was shortened by 7 bases and J by 9 bases, with 21 bases between the two germline ends. The CDR3 spans 14 residues. The CDR3 protein is CASTEWGTRSAQYF. The CDR3 DNA follows: TGTGCCAGCACCGAATGGGGGACCCGGAGTGCCCAGTACTTC.

The rearrangement links TRBV20-1 to TRBJ2-7, with D unresolved. Germline V CDR1 and CDR2: DFQATT, SNEGSKA (reference sequence). The CDR3 is 13 amino acids. Trimming took 5 bases from V and 3 from J, leaving 14 bases between them. CDR3 residues: CSASPRGDYEQYF. DNA for the CDR3: TGCAGTGCTTCTCCCCGTGGGGACTACGAGCAGTACTTC.

V is TRBV12-3 or TRBV12-4 and J is TRBJ2-2; 7 nucleotides agree with TRBD1. V was pared by 3 bases and J by 4 bases, with 2 bases of the junction left unmatched. CDR3 length: 14 residues. CDR3 in DNA: TGTGCCAGCAGTTTTGGGACAGTCACCGGGGAGCTGTTTTTT. Translating it yields CASSFGTVTGELFF.

The table lists this clonotype with many counts. The chain links TRBV6-5 to TRBJ1-6; D possibly corresponds to TRBD1 (5 bases). Germline V lookup: CDR1 MNHEY, CDR2 SVGAGI. This CDR3 is built from 15 residues. With 6 bases removed from V and 8 bases from J, the gap between germline ends came to 17 bases. The CDR3 region is CASSGTANRDSPLHF. The CDR3 bases are TGTGCCAGCAGCGGGACCGCCAATCGGGATTCACCCCTCCACTTT.

There are many counts of this clonotype. The chain joins TRBV28 to TRBJ2-5; 10 positions agree with TRBD2. The J segment lost 5 bases and the V segment lost 2 bases, leaving 8 bases of the junction unmatched. The CDR3 consists of 16 residues. Germline V gene data show CDR1 as MDHEN and CDR2 as SYDVKM. The CDR3, as DNA: TGTGCCAGCAGTTTACACCCGCTAGCGGGAGATGAGACCCAGTACTTC. It encodes CASSLHPLAGDETQYF.

CDR3 loop: CASSLSGGMNTEAFF. The CDR3 nucleotides are TGTGCCAGCAGCTTATCGGGGGGCATGAACACTGAAGCTTTCTTT. The chain links TRBV7-3 to TRBJ1-1; D might be TRBD1 (6 bases). The V gene's germline CDR1 is SGHTA and CDR2 FQGTGA. This CDR3 contains 15 residues. Trimming removed 2 bases from V and 0 bases from J, with 10 bases in between.

This clonotype appeared many times. The rearrangement uses TRBV14 and TRBJ2-2, with a tentative D call TRBD1 (5 bases). The CDR3 loop spans 15 amino acids. Trimming stripped 1 base from V and 7 bases from J, with 13 bases between. Germline-derived CDR1 and CDR2 are SGHDN and FVKESK. CDR3 nucleotides: TGTGCCAGCAGCCAAGTTTCGGCGACAGACGGGGAGCTGTTTTTT. Translation gives CASSQVSATDGELFF. The variable domain in full, with the rest retrieved from reference TRBV14 and TRBJ2-2, is EAGVTQFPSHSVIEKGQTVTLRCDPISGHDNLYWYRRVMGKEIKFLLHFVKESKQDESGMPNNRFLAERTGGTYSTLKVQPAELEDSGVYFCASSQVSATDGELFFGEGSRLTVL.

This clonotype has ten or more counts. The chain uses TRBV14 and TRBJ2-7, with TRBD1 matching over 9 bases. Germline CDR1 reads SGHDN; CDR2 reads FVKESK. The CDR3 runs to 13 residues. The junction had 7 bases not matched to a gene; V was cut back by 2 bases and J by 11 bases. The CDR3 reads CASSQPPGQGKYF. In DNA form, the CDR3 reads TGTGCCAGCAGCCAACCCCCCGGACAGGGGAAGTACTTC. Complete variable domain (other parts from reference TRBV14 and TRBJ2-7): EAGVTQFPSHSVIEKGQTVTLRCDPISGHDNLYWYRRVMGKEIKFLLHFVKESKQDESGMPNNRFLAERTGGTYSTLKVQPAELEDSGVYFCASSQPPGQGKYFGPGTRLTVT.

This clonotype was recorded a few times. The chain combines TRBV11-1 with TRBJ1-2; D may be TRBD1 (6 bases). Trimming took off 5 bases at V and 8 bases at J, with 15 bases between the two ends. The CDR3 has 13 residues. Germline V gene lookup returns CDR1 SGHAT and CDR2 FQDESV (reference sequence). Here the CDR3 reads CASSARNRDGYTF. CDR3 nucleotide sequence: TGTGCCAGCAGCGCAAGAAACAGGGACGGCTACACCTTC.

V and J are TRBV6-1 and TRBJ2-5; 10 nucleotides line up with TRBD2. The CDR3 runs 16 residues. Germline lookup yields CDR1 MNHNS and CDR2 SASEGT. V shed 5 bases and J 2 bases; nucleotides not matched to a gene: 8. The CDR3 reads CASSPFRAGGQETQYF. In nucleotides, the CDR3 is TGTGCCAGCAGTCCCTTTCGAGCGGGGGGGCAAGAGACCCAGTACTTC.

This clonotype came up many times. The chain combines TRBV5-6 with TRBJ2-5; 12 bases map to TRBD2. From germline, CDR1 is SGHDT and CDR2 YYEEEE. The CDR3 runs to 21 residues. V gave up 3 bases and J gave up 3 bases; unmatched junction bases: 21. The CDR3 nucleotides read TGTGCCAGCAGCTGGCGACTAGCGGGAGACGGGCGGGGATATGGTAAAGAGACCCAGTACTTC. It specifies CASSWRLAGDGRGYGKETQYF.

The rearrangement joins TRBV6-2 or TRBV6-3 to TRBJ1-1, with no clear D. CDR1 is MNHEY, CDR2 SVGEGT, per germline. The CDR3 runs to 12 residues. The V gene lost 5 bases and the J gene lost 7 bases, with 11 bases spanning the gap. The DNA for the CDR3 is TGTGCCAGCAGTCTACGGGTTAATGAAGCTTTCTTT. It is translated as CASSLRVNEAFF.

This clonotype was seen repeatedly, ten times or more. The chain links TRBV20-1 to TRBJ2-7, with D perhaps matching TRBD2 (5 bases). This CDR3 comprises 15 residues. V shed 5 bases and J shed 5 bases, with 22 bases lying between them. From germline, CDR1 is DFQATT and CDR2 SNEGSKA (reference sequence). CDR3 amino acids: CSAPVQKRSRDEQYF. CDR3 nucleotide sequence: TGCAGTGCTCCTGTGCAAAAGCGGAGCCGAGACGAGCAGTACTTC.